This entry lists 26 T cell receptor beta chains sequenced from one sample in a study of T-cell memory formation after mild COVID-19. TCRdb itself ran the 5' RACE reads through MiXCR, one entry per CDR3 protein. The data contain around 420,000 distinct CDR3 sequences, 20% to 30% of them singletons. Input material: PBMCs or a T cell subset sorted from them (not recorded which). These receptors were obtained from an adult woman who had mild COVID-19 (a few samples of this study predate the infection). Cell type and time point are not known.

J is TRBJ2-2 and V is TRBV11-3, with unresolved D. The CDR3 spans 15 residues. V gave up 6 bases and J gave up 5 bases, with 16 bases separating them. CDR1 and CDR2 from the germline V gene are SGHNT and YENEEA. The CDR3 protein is CASRVGLLRTGELFF. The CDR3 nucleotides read TGTGCCAGCAGAGTAGGTCTTCTAAGGACCGGGGAGCTGTTTTTT.

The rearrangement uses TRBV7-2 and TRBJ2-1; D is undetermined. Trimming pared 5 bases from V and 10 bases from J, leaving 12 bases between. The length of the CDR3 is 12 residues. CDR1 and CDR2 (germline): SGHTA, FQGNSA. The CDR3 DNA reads TGTGCCAGCAGCCAGTCTCTCGGGGAGCAGTTCTTC. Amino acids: CASSQSLGEQFF.

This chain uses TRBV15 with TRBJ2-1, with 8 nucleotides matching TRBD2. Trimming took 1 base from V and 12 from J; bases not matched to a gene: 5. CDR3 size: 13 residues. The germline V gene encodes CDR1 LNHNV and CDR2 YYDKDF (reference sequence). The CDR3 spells CATSRVLAGGQFF. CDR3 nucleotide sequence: TGTGCCACCAGCAGAGTTTTGGCGGGGGGGCAGTTCTTC.

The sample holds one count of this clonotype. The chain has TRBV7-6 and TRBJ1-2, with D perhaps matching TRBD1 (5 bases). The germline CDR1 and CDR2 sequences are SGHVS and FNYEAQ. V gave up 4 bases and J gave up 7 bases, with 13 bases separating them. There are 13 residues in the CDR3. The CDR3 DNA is TGTGCCAGCAGCTCGGAGGGGCAGGGTGGCTACACCTTC. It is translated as CASSSEGQGGYTF.

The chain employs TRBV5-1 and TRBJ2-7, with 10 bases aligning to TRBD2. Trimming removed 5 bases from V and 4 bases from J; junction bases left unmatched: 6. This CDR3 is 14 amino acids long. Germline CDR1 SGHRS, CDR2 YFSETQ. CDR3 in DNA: TGCGCCAGCAGTAGGACTAGCGGAGAGTACGAGCAGTACTTC. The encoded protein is CASSRTSGEYEQYF.

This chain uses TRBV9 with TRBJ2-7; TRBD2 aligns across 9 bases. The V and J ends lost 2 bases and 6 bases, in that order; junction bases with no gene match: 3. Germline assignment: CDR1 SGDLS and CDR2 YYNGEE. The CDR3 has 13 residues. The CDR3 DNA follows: TGTGCCAGCAGCGTCGCGGGAGGGGGCGAGCAGTACTTC. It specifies CASSVAGGGEQYF.

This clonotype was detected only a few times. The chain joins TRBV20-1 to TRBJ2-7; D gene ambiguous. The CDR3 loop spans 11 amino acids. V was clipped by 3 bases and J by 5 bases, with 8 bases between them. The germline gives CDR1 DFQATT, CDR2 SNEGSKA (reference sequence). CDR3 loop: CSARARNEQYF. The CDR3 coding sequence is TGCAGTGCTAGGGCCAGGAACGAGCAGTACTTC.

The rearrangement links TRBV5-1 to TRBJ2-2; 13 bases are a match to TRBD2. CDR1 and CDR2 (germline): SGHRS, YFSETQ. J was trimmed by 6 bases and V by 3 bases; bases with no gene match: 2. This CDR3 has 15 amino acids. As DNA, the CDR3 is TGCGCCAGCAGCTGGACTAGCGGGAGTCCCGGGGAGCTGTTTTTT. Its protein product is CASSWTSGSPGELFF.

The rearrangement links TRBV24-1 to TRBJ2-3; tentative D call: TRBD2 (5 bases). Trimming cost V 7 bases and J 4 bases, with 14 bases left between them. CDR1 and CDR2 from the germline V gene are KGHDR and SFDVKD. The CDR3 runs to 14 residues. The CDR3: CATRDAGNADTQYF. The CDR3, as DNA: TGTGCCACCAGGGACGCCGGGAACGCAGATACGCAGTATTTT.

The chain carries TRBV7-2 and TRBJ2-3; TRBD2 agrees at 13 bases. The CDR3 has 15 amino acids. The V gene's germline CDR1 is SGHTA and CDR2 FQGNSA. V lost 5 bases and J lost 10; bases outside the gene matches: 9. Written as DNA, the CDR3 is TGTGCCAGCAGCCCCCGGACTAGCGGGAGTATGGCGCAGTATTTT. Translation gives CASSPRTSGSMAQYF.

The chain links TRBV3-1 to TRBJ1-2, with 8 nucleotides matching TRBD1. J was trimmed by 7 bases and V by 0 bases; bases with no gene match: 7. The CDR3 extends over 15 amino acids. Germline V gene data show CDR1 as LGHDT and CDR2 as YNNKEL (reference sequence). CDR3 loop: CASSQEPTGDSGYTF. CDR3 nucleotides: TGTGCCAGCAGCCAAGAACCGACAGGGGATAGTGGCTACACCTTC.

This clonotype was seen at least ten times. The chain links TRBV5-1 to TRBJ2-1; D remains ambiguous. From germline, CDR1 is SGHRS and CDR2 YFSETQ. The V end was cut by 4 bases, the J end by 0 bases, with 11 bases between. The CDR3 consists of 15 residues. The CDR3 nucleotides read TGCGCCAGCAGCCGAGCAAGAAGCTCCTACAATGAGCAGTTCTTC. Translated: CASSRARSSYNEQFF.

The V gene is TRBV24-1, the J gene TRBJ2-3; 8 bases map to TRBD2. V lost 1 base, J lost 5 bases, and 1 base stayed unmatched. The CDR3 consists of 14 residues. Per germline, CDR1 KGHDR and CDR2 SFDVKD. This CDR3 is CATSDFGGGDTQYF. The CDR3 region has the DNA TGTGCCACCAGTGATTTCGGGGGGGGAGATACGCAGTATTTT.

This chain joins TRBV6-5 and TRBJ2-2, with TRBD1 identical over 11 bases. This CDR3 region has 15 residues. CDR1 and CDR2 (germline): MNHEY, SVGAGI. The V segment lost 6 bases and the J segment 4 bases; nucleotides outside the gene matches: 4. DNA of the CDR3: TGTGCCAGCAGAACGGACAGGGGGCCCACCGGGGAGCTGTTTTTT. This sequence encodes CASRTDRGPTGELFF.

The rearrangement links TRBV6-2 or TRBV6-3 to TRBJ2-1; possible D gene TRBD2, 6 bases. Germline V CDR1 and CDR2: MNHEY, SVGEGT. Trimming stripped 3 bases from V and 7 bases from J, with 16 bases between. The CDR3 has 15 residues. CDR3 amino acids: CASSYGGSGSNEQFF. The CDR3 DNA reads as TGTGCCAGCAGTTATGGGGGGAGCGGGTCAAATGAGCAGTTCTTC.

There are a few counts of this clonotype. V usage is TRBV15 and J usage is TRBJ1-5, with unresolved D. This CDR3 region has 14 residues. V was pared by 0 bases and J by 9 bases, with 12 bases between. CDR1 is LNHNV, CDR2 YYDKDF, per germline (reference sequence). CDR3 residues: CATSRDMDGRPQHF. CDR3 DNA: TGTGCCACCAGCAGAGATATGGATGGGAGGCCCCAGCATTTT.

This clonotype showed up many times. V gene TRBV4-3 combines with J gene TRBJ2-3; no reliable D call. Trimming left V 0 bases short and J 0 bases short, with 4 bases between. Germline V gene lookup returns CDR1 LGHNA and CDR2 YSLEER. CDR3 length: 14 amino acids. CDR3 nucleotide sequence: TGCGCCAGCAGCCAAGACGAGAGCACAGATACGCAGTATTTT. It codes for CASSQDESTDTQYF.

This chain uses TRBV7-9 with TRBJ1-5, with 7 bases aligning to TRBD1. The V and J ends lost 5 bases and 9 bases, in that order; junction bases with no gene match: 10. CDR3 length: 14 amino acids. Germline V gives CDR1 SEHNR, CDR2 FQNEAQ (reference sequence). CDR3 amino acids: CASSTMDRQGPQHF. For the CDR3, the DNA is TGTGCCAGCAGCACGATGGACAGGCAGGGGCCCCAGCATTTT.

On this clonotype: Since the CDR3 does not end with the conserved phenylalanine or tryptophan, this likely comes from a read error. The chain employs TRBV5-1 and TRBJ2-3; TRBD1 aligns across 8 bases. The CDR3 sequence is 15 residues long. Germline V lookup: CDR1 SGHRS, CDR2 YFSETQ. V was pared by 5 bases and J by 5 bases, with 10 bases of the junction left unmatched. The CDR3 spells CASRGQGGSGDTQYS. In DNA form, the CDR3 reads TGCGCCAGCAGAGGACAGGGAGGCTCTGGAGATACGCAGTATTCT.

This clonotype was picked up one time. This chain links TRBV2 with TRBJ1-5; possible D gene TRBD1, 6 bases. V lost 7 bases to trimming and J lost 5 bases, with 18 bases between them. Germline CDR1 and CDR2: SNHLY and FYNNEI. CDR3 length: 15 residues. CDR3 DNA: TGTGCCAGCAATTTGGGACAAGGGTCAGATCAGCCCCAGCATTTT. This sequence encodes CASNLGQGSDQPQHF. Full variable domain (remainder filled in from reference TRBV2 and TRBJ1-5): EPEVTQTPSHQVTQMGQEVILRCVPISNHLYFYWYRQILGQKVEFLVSFYNNEISEKSEIFDDQFSVERPDGSNFTLKIRSTKLEDSAMYFCASNLGQGSDQPQHFGDGTRLSIL.

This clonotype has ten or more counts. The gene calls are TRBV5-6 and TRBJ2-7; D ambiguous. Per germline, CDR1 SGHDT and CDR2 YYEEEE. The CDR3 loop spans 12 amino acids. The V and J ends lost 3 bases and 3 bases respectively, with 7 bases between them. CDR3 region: CASSSSGYEQYF. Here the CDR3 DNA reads TGTGCCAGCAGCTCTTCGGGCTACGAGCAGTACTTC.

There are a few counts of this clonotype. This CDR3 reads CASSLGTGMLEQYF. The CDR3 DNA follows: TGCGCCAGCAGCTTAGGGACAGGGATGCTCGAGCAGTACTTC. This chain joins TRBV5-1 and TRBJ2-7; 9 bases agree with TRBD1. V lost 2 bases and J lost 6; bases outside the gene matches: 6. CDR1 and CDR2 (germline): SGHRS, YFSETQ. The CDR3 is 14 amino acids.

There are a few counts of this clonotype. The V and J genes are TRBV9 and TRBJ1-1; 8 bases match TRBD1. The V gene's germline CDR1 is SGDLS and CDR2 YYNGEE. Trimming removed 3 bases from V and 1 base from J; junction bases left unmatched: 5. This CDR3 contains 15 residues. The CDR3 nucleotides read TGTGCCAGCAGCGCCCGAGGGACAGGGAACACTGAAGCTTTCTTT. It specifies CASSARGTGNTEAFF.

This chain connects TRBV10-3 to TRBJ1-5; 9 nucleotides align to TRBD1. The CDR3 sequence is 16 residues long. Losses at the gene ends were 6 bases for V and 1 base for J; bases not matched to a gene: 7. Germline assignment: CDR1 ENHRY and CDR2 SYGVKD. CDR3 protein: CAISFTGGISNQPQHF. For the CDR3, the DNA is TGTGCCATCAGCTTCACAGGGGGCATCAGCAATCAGCCCCAGCATTTT.

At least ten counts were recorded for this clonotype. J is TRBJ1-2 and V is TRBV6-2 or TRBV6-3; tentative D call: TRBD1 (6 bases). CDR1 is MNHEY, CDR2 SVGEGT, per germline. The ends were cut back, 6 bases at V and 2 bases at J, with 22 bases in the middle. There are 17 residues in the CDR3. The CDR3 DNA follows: TGTGCCAGCAGCTATACTAACCACAGGGACTGGAACTATGGCTACACCTTC. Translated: CASSYTNHRDWNYGYTF.

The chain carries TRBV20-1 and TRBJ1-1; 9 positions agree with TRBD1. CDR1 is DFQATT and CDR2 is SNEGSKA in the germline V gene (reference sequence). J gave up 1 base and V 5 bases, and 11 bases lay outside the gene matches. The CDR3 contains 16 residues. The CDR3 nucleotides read TGCAGTGCTCTACCTCTCCGGGACAGGGCGAACACTGAAGCTTTCTTT. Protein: CSALPLRDRANTEAFF.